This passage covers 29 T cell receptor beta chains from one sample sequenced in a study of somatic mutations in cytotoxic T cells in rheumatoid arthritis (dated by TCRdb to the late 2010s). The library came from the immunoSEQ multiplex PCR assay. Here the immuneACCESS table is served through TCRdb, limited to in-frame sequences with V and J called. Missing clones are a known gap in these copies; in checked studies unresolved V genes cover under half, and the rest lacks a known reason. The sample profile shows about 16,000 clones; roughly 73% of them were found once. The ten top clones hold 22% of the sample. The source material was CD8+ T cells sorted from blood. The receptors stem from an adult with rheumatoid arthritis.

The CDR3 loop is CASSWDKSYGYTF. The CDR3 bases are TGCGCCAGCAGCTGGGACAAATCCTATGGCTACACCTTC. V usage is TRBV5-1 and J usage is TRBJ1-2, with D possibly matching TRBD1 (6 bases). Germline V CDR1 and CDR2: SGHRS, YFSETQ. The V end lost 3 bases, the J end lost 4 bases, and 10 bases lay between the germline ends. The CDR3 loop spans 13 amino acids.

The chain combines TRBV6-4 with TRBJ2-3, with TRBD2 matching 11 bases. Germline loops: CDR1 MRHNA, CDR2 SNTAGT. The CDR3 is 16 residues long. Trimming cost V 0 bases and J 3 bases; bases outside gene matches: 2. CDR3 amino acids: CASSDSTSGDTDTQYF. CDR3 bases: TGTGCCAGCAGTGACTCGACTAGCGGGGATACAGATACGCAGTATTTT.

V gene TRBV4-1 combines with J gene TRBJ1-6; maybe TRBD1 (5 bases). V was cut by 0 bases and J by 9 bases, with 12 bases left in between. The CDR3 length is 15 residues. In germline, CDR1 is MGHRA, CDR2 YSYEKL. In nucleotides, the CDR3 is TGCGCCAGCAGCCAAGATGGGACCTACTCTTCACCCCTCCACTTT. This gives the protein CASSQDGTYSSPLHF.

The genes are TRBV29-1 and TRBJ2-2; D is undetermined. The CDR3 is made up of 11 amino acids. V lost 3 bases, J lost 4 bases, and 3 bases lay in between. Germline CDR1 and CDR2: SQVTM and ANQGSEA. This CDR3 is CSVDGTGELFF. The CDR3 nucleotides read TGCAGCGTTGATGGCACCGGGGAGCTGTTTTTT.

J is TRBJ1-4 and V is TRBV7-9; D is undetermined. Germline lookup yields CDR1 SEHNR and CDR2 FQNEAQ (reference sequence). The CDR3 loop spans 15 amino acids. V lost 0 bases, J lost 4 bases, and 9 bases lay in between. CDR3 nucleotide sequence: TGTGCCAGCAGCTTAGCAACAGCATATAATGAAAAACTGTTTTTT. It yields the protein CASSLATAYNEKLFF. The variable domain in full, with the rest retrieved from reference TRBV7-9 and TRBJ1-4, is DTGVSQNPRHKITKRGQNVTFRCDPISEHNRLYWYRQTLGQGPEFLTYFQNEAQLEKSRLLSDRFSAERPKGSFSTLEIQRTEQGDSAMYLCASSLATAYNEKLFFGSGTQLSVL.

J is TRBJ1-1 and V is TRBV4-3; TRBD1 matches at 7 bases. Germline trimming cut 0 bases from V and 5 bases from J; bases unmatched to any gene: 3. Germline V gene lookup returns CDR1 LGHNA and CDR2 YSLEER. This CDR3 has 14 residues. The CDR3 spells CASSQDRGLTEAFF. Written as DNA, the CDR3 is TGCGCCAGCAGCCAAGACAGGGGGTTGACTGAAGCTTTCTTT.

CDR3 sequence (DNA): TGTGCCAGCACCCCTGGGACTACGGGCGACACCATATATTTT. It translates to CASTPGTTGDTIYF. The chain joins TRBV11-3 to TRBJ1-3; maybe TRBD1 (5 bases). Germline loops: CDR1 SGHNT, CDR2 YENEEA. The CDR3 has 14 residues. V dropped 7 bases and J dropped 8 bases, with 18 bases sitting between them. Combining the CDR3 with reference TRBV11-3 and TRBJ1-3 gives the whole variable domain EAGVVQSPRYKIIEKKQPVAFWCNPISGHNTLYWYLQNLGQGPELLIRYENEEAVDDSQLPKDRFSAERLKGVDSTLKIQPAELGDSAVYLCASTPGTTGDTIYFGEGSWLTVV.

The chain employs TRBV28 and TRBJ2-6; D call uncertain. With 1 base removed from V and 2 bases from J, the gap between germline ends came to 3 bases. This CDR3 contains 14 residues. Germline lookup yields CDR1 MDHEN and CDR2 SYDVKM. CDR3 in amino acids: CASSLFTGANVLTF. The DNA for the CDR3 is TGTGCCAGCAGTTTATTCACTGGGGCCAACGTCCTGACTTTC.

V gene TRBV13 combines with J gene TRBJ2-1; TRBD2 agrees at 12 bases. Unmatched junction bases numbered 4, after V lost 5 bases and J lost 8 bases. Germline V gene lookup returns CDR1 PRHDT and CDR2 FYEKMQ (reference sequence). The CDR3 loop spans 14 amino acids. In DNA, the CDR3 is TGTGCCAGCAGCCCTAGCGGGAGGGAACATGAGCAGTTCTTC. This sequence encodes CASSPSGREHEQFF.

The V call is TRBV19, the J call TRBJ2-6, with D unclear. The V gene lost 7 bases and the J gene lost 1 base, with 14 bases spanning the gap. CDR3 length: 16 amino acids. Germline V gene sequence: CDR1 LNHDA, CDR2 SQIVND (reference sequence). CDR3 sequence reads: CASTEGSGSGANVLTF. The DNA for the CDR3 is TGTGCCAGTACCGAAGGGTCGGGTTCTGGGGCCAACGTCCTGACTTTC.

The DNA for the CDR3 is TGTGCCAGCAGCTTGGCCGCTAGCAATCAGCCCCAGCATTTT. Residues: CASSLAASNQPQHF. V gene TRBV5-8 combines with J gene TRBJ1-5; D not resolved. Germline V lookup: CDR1 SGHTS, CDR2 YDEGEE. V shed 0 bases and J shed 0 bases, with 4 bases lying between them. The CDR3 is 14 residues long.

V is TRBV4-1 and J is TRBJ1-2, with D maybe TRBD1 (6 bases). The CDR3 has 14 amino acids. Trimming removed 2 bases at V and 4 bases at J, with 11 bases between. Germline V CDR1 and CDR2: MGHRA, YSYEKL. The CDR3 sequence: CASSQSRGSYGYTF. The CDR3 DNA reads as TGCGCCAGCAGCCAAAGCAGGGGCAGCTATGGCTACACCTTC.

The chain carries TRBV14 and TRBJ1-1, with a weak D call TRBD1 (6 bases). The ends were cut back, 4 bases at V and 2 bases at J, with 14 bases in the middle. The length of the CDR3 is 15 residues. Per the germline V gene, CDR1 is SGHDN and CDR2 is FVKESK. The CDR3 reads CASSRWDITNTEAFF. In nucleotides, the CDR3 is TGTGCCAGCAGCCGGTGGGACATTACAAACACTGAAGCTTTCTTT.

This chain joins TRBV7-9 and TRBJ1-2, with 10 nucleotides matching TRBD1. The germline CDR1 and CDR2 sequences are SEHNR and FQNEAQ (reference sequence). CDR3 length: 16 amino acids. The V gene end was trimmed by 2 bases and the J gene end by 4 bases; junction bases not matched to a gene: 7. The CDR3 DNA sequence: TGTGCCAGCAGCTTATTGACAGGGGGCGCGGGCTATGGCTACACCTTC. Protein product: CASSLLTGGAGYGYTF.

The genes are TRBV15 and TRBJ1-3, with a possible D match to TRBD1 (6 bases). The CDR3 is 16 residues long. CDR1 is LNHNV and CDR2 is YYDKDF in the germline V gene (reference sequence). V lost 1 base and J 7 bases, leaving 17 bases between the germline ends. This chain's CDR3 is CATSRGWGLLGNTIYF. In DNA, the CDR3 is TGTGCCACCAGCAGAGGGTGGGGGCTCCTTGGGAACACCATATATTTT.

The DNA of the CDR3 is TGCGCCAGCAGCCAATCCCATTGGGGGGAGACCCAGTACTTC. Its protein is CASSQSHWGETQYF. V gene TRBV4-3 combines with J gene TRBJ2-5; D tentatively reads TRBD1 or TRBD2 (5 bases each). The CDR3 spans 14 residues. Trimming shortened V by 2 bases and J by 5 bases, and 12 bases separated the two germline ends. Germline V gene sequence: CDR1 LGHNA, CDR2 YSLEER.

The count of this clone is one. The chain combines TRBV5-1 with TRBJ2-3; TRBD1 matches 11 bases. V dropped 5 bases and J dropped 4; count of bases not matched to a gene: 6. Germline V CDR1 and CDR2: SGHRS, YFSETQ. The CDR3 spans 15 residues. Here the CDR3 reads CASRSRTGGADTQYF. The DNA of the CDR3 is TGCGCCAGCAGGTCCAGGACAGGGGGCGCAGATACGCAGTATTTT.

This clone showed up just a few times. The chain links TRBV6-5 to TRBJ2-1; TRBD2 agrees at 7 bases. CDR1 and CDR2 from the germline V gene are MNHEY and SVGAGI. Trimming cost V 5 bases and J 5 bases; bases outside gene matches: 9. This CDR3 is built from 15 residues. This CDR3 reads CASSTRDYYNNEQFF. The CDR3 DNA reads TGTGCCAGCAGTACCCGGGACTACTATAACAATGAGCAGTTCTTC.

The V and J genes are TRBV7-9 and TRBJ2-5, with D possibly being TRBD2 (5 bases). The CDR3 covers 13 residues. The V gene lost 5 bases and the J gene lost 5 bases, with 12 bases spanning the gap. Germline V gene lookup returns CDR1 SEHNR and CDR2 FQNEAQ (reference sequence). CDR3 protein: CASSPGGSETQYF. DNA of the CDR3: TGTGCCAGCAGCCCAGGCGGGTCGGAGACCCAGTACTTC.

CDR3 loop: CATSSRGQGYEQYF. DNA for the CDR3: TGTGCCACCAGCAGTAGGGGACAGGGGTACGAGCAGTACTTC. The J gene is TRBJ2-7, the V gene TRBV15; 10 positions agree with TRBD1. CDR1 LNHNV and CDR2 YYDKDF come from the germline V gene (reference sequence). The CDR3 covers 14 residues. The J segment lost 4 bases and the V segment lost 3 bases, leaving 3 bases of the junction unmatched. The full variable domain, its missing parts supplied by reference TRBV15 and TRBJ2-7, is DAMVIQNPRYQVTQFGKPVTLSCSQTLNHNVMYWYQQKSSQAPKLLFHYYDKDFNNEADTPDNFQSRRPNTSFCFLDIRSPGLGDTAMYLCATSSRGQGYEQYFGPGTRLTVT.

Here the CDR3 DNA reads TGTGCCAGCAGCTTGCTGGAACTCTATGGCTACACCTTC. Translating gives CASSLLELYGYTF. J is TRBJ1-2 and V is TRBV7-9; the D is unclear. The V end was cut by 3 bases, the J end by 4 bases, with 9 bases between. The CDR3 consists of 13 residues. CDR1 SEHNR and CDR2 FQNEAQ come from the germline V gene (reference sequence).

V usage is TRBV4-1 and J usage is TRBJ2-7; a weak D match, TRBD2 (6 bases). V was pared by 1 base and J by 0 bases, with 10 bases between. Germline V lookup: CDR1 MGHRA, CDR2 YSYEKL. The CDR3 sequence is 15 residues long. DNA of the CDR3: TGCGCCAGCAGCCAAGTGGAGGGGACCTCCTACGAGCAGTACTTC. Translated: CASSQVEGTSYEQYF.

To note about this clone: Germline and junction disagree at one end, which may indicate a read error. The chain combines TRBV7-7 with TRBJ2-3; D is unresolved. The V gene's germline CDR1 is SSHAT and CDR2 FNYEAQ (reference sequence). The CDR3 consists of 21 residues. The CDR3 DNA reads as TGTGCTAGCAGCGTACCCCGGCGGAGCCCGCCCCCCCCCTCCCCCACAGATACGCAGTATTTT. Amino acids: CASSVPRRSPPPPSPTDTQYF.

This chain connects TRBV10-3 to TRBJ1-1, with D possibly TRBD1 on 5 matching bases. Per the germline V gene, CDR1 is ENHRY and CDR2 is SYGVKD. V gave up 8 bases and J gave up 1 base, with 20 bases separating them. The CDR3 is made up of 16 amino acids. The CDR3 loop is CAISDVRGRGNTEAFF. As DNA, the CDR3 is TGTGCCATCTCAGACGTAAGGGGCCGAGGGAACACTGAAGCTTTCTTT.

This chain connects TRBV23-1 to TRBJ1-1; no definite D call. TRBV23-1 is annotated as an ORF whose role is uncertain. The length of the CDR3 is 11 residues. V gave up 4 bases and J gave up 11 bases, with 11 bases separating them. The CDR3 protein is CASSPPPGAFF. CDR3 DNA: TGCGCCAGCAGTCCACCCCCTGGGGCTTTCTTT.

The CDR3 is CASSPTGTTMANEQFF. CDR3 DNA sequence: TGTGCCAGCAGCCCCACCGGGACCACCATGGCTAATGAGCAGTTCTTC. This chain connects TRBV9 to TRBJ2-1; D tentatively reads TRBD1 or TRBD2 (5 bases each). Between the trimmed V and J ends, which lost 4 bases and 7 bases, there was a span of 21 bases. The CDR3 runs to 16 residues. CDR1 and CDR2 from the germline V gene are SGDLS and YYNGEE.

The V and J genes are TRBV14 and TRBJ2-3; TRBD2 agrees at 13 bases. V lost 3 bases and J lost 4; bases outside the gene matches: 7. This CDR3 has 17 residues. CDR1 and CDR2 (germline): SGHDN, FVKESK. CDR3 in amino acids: CASSHPTSGRPSDTQYF. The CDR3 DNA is TGTGCCAGCAGCCACCCGACTAGCGGGAGGCCGTCAGATACGCAGTATTTT.

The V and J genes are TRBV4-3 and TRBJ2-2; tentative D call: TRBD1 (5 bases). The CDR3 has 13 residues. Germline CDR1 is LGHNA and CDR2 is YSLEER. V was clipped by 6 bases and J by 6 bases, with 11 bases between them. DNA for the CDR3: TGCGCCAGCAGAAGCAGGGTTGCCGGGGAGCTGTTTTTT. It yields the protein CASRSRVAGELFF.

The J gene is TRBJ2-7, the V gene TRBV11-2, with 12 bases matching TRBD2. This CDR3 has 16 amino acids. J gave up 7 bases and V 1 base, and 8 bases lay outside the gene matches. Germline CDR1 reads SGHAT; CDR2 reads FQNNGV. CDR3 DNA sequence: TGTGCCAGCAGCTTAGCCCCTAGCGGGAGGGCCCATGAGCAGTACTTC. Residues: CASSLAPSGRAHEQYF.